A single sample gave rise to the 27 T cell receptor beta chains below, sequenced in a study of T cells in Graves' hyperthyroidism and ophthalmopathy. What was amplified from RNA transcripts were TCR beta CDR3 regions. The TCR CDR3 first-round RT-PCR relied on the HTBI primer set. MiXCR was run by TCRdb on the multiplex PCR reads, yielding one entry per CDR3 protein. This sample carries hundreds of thousands of distinct CDR3 sequences, 16% of them seen once, and the ten largest clones take 15% to 20%. The source material was blood. These receptors all come from a woman aged 18-35 years with Graves' hyperthyroidism.

Many counts were recorded for this clonotype. The chain couples TRBV12-3 or TRBV12-4 to TRBJ2-1, with unresolved D. The CDR3 consists of 11 residues. Deletions cut 5 bases from V and 10 bases from J, with 9 bases between. Here the CDR3 DNA reads TGTGCCAGCAGTCCTGGTCGGGAGCAGTTCTTC. Protein: CASSPGREQFF.

This clonotype was picked up many times. The chain combines TRBV11-3 with TRBJ2-1, with 9 bases lining up with TRBD1. CDR3 length: 15 amino acids. Germline values: CDR1 SGHNT, CDR2 YENEEA. Trimming cost V 0 bases and J 8 bases; bases outside gene matches: 5. CDR3 DNA: TGTGCCAGCAGCTTAGACGGGACAGGGATGTATGAGCAGTTCTTC. Its translation: CASSLDGTGMYEQFF.

This clonotype was seen more than once but under ten times. This chain connects TRBV7-2 to TRBJ2-7; D is uncertain. CDR1 and CDR2 (germline): SGHTA, FQGNSA. The CDR3 is 12 amino acids. V lost 5 bases and J 5 bases, leaving 10 bases between the germline ends. As DNA, the CDR3 is TGTGCCAGCAGCCCCCGGATAGACGAGCAGTACTTC. This encodes CASSPRIDEQYF. The complete variable domain, with remaining parts taken from reference TRBV7-2 and TRBJ2-7, reads GAGVSQSPSNKVTEKGKDVELRCDPISGHTALYWYRQSLGQGLEFLIYFQGNSAPDKSGLPSDRFSAERTGGSVSTLTIQRTQQEDSAVYLCASSPRIDEQYFGPGTRLTVT.

This clonotype was seen a handful of times. The V and J genes are TRBV5-1 and TRBJ2-1; D tentatively reads TRBD1 or TRBD2 (5 bases each). The germline V and J ends were trimmed by 4 bases and 8 bases, with 19 bases remaining between them. Germline V gene lookup returns CDR1 SGHRS and CDR2 YFSETQ. The CDR3 totals 15 residues. CDR3 region: CASSEGVTLRDEQFF. Here the CDR3 DNA reads TGCGCCAGCAGCGAAGGGGTGACATTGAGGGATGAGCAGTTCTTC. The whole variable domain, remainder taken from reference TRBV5-1 and TRBJ2-1, is KAGVTQTPRYLIKTRGQQVTLSCSPISGHRSVSWYQQTPGQGLQFLFEYFSETQRNKGNFPGRFSGRQFSNSRSEMNVSTLELGDSALYLCASSEGVTLRDEQFFGPGTRLTVL.

This chain joins TRBV15 and TRBJ1-2; 7 nucleotides agree with TRBD1. CDR1 and CDR2 (germline): LNHNV, YYDKDF (reference sequence). This CDR3 is 14 amino acids long. With 3 bases clipped from V and 3 bases from J, the junction kept 4 bases outside the gene matches. The DNA of the CDR3 is TGTGCCACCAGCAGCCGCGACAGGGACTATGGCTACACCTTC. It yields the protein CATSSRDRDYGYTF.

This clonotype was observed many times. The chain has TRBV7-8 and TRBJ2-1, with a possible D match to TRBD2 (6 bases). Trimming pared 4 bases from V and 3 bases from J, leaving 22 bases between. The CDR3 extends over 18 amino acids. Per germline, CDR1 SGHVS and CDR2 FQNEAQ. CDR3 nucleotides: TGTGCCAGCAGCTCGCCGGGACTGGCTGACTTTTACTACAATGAGCAGTTCTTC. It translates to CASSSPGLADFYYNEQFF.

The CDR3 reads CASSEPTGIPYEQYF. CDR3 in DNA: TGTGCCAGCAGTGAACCCACAGGGATCCCCTACGAGCAGTACTTC. This chain connects TRBV6-1 to TRBJ2-7; weak D call: TRBD1 (6 bases). V shed 2 bases and J shed 2 bases, with 13 bases lying between them. This CDR3 region has 15 residues. CDR1 is MNHNS, CDR2 SASEGT, per germline.

The chain joins TRBV19 to TRBJ2-5; 7 bases align to TRBD1. Germline assignment: CDR1 LNHDA and CDR2 SQIVND (reference sequence). Trimming at V came to 1 base and at J to 2 bases, leaving 7 bases not matched to a gene. This CDR3 has 16 residues. The DNA of the CDR3 is TGTGCCAGTAGTATAGGGCCGGGGACAGTACAAGAGACCCAGTACTTC. It specifies CASSIGPGTVQETQYF.

This clonotype has a count of ten or more. The chain uses TRBV12-3 or TRBV12-4 and TRBJ2-7; a weak D match, TRBD2 (6 bases). The CDR3 extends over 13 amino acids. V lost 4 bases, J lost 1 base, and 8 bases lay in between. CDR3 protein: CASSSSGSYEQYF. The DNA for the CDR3 is TGTGCCAGCAGTTCCAGCGGGTCCTACGAGCAGTACTTC.

This clonotype was seen many times. The V call is TRBV7-9, the J call TRBJ2-1; 9 bases match TRBD2. Germline V gene lookup returns CDR1 SEHNR and CDR2 FQNEAQ (reference sequence). V lost 3 bases to trimming and J lost 1 base; unmatched junction nucleotides: 1. The CDR3 length is 15 residues. The CDR3 DNA reads as TGTGCCAGCAGCTTGAGCGGGAGGTCCTACAATGAGCAGTTCTTC. It codes for CASSLSGRSYNEQFF.

This clonotype showed up many times. The chain is built from TRBV5-1 and TRBJ1-5; 7 bases map to TRBD1. Germline CDR1 SGHRS, CDR2 YFSETQ. This CDR3 is built from 17 residues. V gave up 0 bases and J gave up 0 bases; unmatched junction bases: 6. The CDR3 region has the DNA TGCGCCAGCAGCTTGGATGGGACAGTTAATAGCAATCAGCCCCAGCATTTT. This encodes CASSLDGTVNSNQPQHF.

The rearrangement uses TRBV6-2 or TRBV6-3 and TRBJ2-3, with D uncertain. The V end was cut by 1 base, the J end by 3 bases, with 8 bases between. The CDR3 has 14 residues. Germline CDR1 MNHEY, CDR2 SVGEGT. CDR3 coding DNA: TGTGCCAGCAGTTACTACGGCGGAACAGATACGCAGTATTTT. Encoded protein: CASSYYGGTDTQYF.

The J gene is TRBJ2-2, the V gene TRBV18, with no clear D. Germline V lookup: CDR1 KGHSH, CDR2 LQKENI. The CDR3 length is 15 residues. Between the trimmed V and J ends, which lost 3 bases and 4 bases, there was a span of 12 bases. The CDR3 here is CASSPFPAGTGELFF. The CDR3 coding sequence is TGTGCCAGCTCACCGTTCCCCGCTGGCACCGGGGAGCTGTTTTTT.

This clonotype was picked up many times. V and J are TRBV28 and TRBJ2-3; D gene unclear. With 4 bases removed from V and 5 bases from J, the gap between germline ends came to 16 bases. This CDR3 spans 15 amino acids. Germline CDR1 is MDHEN and CDR2 is SYDVKM. CDR3 sequence: CASSSTVVVIDTQYF. CDR3 in DNA: TGTGCCAGCAGTTCAACGGTGGTTGTGATAGATACGCAGTATTTT.

This clonotype was seen ten or more times. This chain joins TRBV7-2 and TRBJ1-4; D unresolved. Germline V CDR1 and CDR2: SGHTA, FQGNSA. The CDR3 spans 15 residues. V gave up 0 bases and J gave up 8 bases, with 13 bases separating them. The CDR3 coding sequence is TGTGCCAGCAGCTTAGCGGCGGCCGGCAGGGAAAAACTGTTTTTT. Residues: CASSLAAAGREKLFF. Supplemented by reference TRBV7-2 and TRBJ1-4, the full variable domain reads GAGVSQSPSNKVTEKGKDVELRCDPISGHTALYWYRQSLGQGLEFLIYFQGNSAPDKSGLPSDRFSAERTGGSVSTLTIQRTQQEDSAVYLCASSLAAAGREKLFFGSGTQLSVL.

The rearrangement links TRBV4-2 to TRBJ1-5; the D gene is possibly TRBD1 (6 bases). CDR1 and CDR2 from the germline V gene are LGHNA and YNFKEQ. Trimming removed 4 bases at V and 5 bases at J, with 12 bases between. The CDR3 loop spans 14 amino acids. The CDR3 sequence: CASSRLTGDQPQHF. CDR3 sequence (DNA): TGTGCCAGCAGCCGGTTGACAGGAGATCAGCCCCAGCATTTT.

Many counts were recorded for this clonotype. The chain recombines TRBV3-1 with TRBJ2-7; 13 nucleotides match TRBD2. The V segment lost 4 bases and the J segment 0 bases; nucleotides outside the gene matches: 9. There are 18 residues in the CDR3. The germline V gene encodes CDR1 LGHDT and CDR2 YNNKEL (reference sequence). CDR3 DNA sequence: TGTGCCAGCAGCCGGCGAGCAGGACTAGCGGGAGACTCCTACGAGCAGTACTTC. Its translation: CASSRRAGLAGDSYEQYF.

The V call is TRBV12-3 or TRBV12-4, the J call TRBJ2-1; TRBD2 agrees at 10 bases. This CDR3 is 14 amino acids long. V dropped 3 bases and J dropped 9; count of bases not matched to a gene: 5. Here the CDR3 DNA reads TGTGCCAGCAGTTTTAAGCGGGGGGGTGTTGAGCAGTTCTTC. This sequence encodes CASSFKRGGVEQFF.

There are a few counts of this clonotype. The chain joins TRBV3-1 to TRBJ2-1; 9 bases are a match to TRBD2. Losses at the gene ends were 5 bases for V and 4 bases for J; bases not matched to a gene: 9. Germline V CDR1 and CDR2: LGHDT, YNNKEL (reference sequence). The CDR3 has 16 amino acids. CDR3 nucleotide sequence: TGTGCCAGCAGCAGAAGTGGGCTAGCGGGGTACAATGAGCAGTTCTTC. Translation gives CASSRSGLAGYNEQFF.

The chain has TRBV5-1 and TRBJ1-1; no definite D call. Germline CDR1 is SGHRS and CDR2 is YFSETQ. The germline V and J ends were trimmed by 1 base and 4 bases, with 8 bases remaining between them. This CDR3 comprises 13 residues. The CDR3 DNA reads as TGCGCCAGCAGCTTGAAGGCCGGCACTGAAGCTTTCTTT. The encoded protein is CASSLKAGTEAFF.

This chain joins TRBV20-1 and TRBJ2-7, with 11 bases matching TRBD2. CDR3 length: 14 residues. The V gene end was trimmed by 5 bases and the J gene end by 7 bases; junction bases not matched to a gene: 10. Germline CDR1 is DFQATT and CDR2 is SNEGSKA (reference sequence). DNA of the CDR3: TGCAGTGCTGCCCGACTAGCGGGGAGGGGTGAGCAGTACTTC. Its protein is CSAARLAGRGEQYF.

This clonotype was seen a handful of times. The chain has TRBV6-1 and TRBJ2-7; D possibly corresponds to TRBD1 (6 bases). The CDR3 runs 14 residues. Germline lookup yields CDR1 MNHNS and CDR2 SASEGT. The ends were cut back, 5 bases at V and 3 bases at J, with 14 bases in the middle. The CDR3 bases are TGTGCCAGCAGTCCAGCCGGACAGAGCTACGAGCAGTACTTC. Its translation: CASSPAGQSYEQYF.

The chain carries TRBV27 and TRBJ2-1, with D perhaps matching TRBD1 or TRBD2 (5 bases each). Germline V lookup: CDR1 MNHEY, CDR2 SMNVEV (reference sequence). V lost 6 bases to trimming and J lost 12 bases, with 21 bases between them. The CDR3 consists of 14 residues. This CDR3 is CASRRDRLIGWQFF. The CDR3 DNA is TGTGCCAGCAGACGGGACCGCCTTATAGGATGGCAGTTCTTC.

The table lists this clonotype with a few counts. The chain is built from TRBV7-2 and TRBJ1-2; maybe TRBD1 (6 bases). Trimming cost V 5 bases and J 7 bases, with 14 bases left between them. The germline V gene has CDR1 SGHTA and CDR2 FQGNSA. The CDR3 loop spans 13 amino acids. The CDR3 bases are TGTGCCAGCAGCACAGGGTCAATCCTTGGCTACACCTTC. It specifies CASSTGSILGYTF. The variable domain in full, with the rest retrieved from reference TRBV7-2 and TRBJ1-2, is GAGVSQSPSNKVTEKGKDVELRCDPISGHTALYWYRQSLGQGLEFLIYFQGNSAPDKSGLPSDRFSAERTGGSVSTLTIQRTQQEDSAVYLCASSTGSILGYTFGSGTRLTVV.

For this clonotype: Germline and junction disagree at one end, which may indicate a read error. This chain uses TRBV6-9 with TRBJ2-1, with a possible D match to TRBD2 (5 bases). Germline loops: CDR1 MNHGY, CDR2 SVAAGI. This CDR3 spans 15 amino acids. As DNA, the CDR3 is TGCGCCAGCAGTGAGCTAACCCCGGGCGGGAATGAGCAGTTCTTC. This encodes CASSELTPGGNEQFF.

This clonotype was picked up many times. The chain employs TRBV7-9 and TRBJ2-1; 7 bases are shared with TRBD2. Unmatched junction bases numbered 12, after V lost 1 base and J lost 6 bases. Per germline, CDR1 SEHNR and CDR2 FQNEAQ (reference sequence). This CDR3 contains 17 residues. CDR3 region: CASSLEGSRLARNEQFF. For the CDR3, the DNA is TGTGCCAGCAGCTTAGAGGGTAGTCGACTAGCTCGCAATGAGCAGTTCTTC.

J is TRBJ1-2 and V is TRBV20-1; D uncertain. Germline V CDR1 and CDR2: DFQATT, SNEGSKA (reference sequence). There are 12 residues in the CDR3. V was trimmed by 8 bases and J by 4 bases, leaving 14 bases between them. The chain's CDR3 is CSPLDDGYGYTF. The CDR3 nucleotides read TGCAGTCCACTAGATGACGGCTATGGCTACACCTTC.